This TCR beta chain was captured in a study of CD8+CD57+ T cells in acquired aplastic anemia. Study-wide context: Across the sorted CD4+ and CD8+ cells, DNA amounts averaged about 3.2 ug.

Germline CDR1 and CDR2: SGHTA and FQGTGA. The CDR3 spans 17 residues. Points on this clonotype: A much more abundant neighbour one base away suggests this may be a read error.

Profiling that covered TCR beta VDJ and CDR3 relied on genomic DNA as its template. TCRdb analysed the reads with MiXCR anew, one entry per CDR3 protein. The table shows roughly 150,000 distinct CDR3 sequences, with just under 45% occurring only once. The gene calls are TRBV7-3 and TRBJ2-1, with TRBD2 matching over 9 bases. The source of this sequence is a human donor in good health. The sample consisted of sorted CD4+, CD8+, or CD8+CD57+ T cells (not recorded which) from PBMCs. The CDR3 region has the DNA TGTGCCAGCAGCTTAAGACTAGCGGCTAGCTCCTACGATGAGCAGTTCTTC. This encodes CASSLRLAASSYDEQFF.